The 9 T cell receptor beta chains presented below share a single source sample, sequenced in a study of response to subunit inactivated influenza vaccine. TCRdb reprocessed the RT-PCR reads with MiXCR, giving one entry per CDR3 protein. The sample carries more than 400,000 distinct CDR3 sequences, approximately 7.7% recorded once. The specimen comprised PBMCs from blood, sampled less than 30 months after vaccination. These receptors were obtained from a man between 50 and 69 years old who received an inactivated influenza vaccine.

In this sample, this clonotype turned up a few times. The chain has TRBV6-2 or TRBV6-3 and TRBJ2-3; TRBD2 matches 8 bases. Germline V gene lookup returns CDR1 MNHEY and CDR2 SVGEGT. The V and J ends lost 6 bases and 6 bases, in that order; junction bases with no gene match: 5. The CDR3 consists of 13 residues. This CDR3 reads CASRKLAADTQYF. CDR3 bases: TGTGCCAGCAGAAAACTAGCGGCTGATACGCAGTATTTT.

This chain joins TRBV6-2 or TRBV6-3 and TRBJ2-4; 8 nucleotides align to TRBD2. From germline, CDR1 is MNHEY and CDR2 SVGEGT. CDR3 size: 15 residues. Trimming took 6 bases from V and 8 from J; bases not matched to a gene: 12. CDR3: CASRLSGTRGDIQYF. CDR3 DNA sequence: TGTGCCAGCAGACTTAGCGGGACGCGGGGGGACATTCAGTACTTC.

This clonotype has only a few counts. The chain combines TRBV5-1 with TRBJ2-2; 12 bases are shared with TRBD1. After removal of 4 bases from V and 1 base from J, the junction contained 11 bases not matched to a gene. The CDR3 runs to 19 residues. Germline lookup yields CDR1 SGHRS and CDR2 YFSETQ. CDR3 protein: CASSPRLGDRGLNTGELFF. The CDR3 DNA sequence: TGCGCCAGCAGCCCCCGACTTGGGGACAGGGGGCTGAACACCGGGGAGCTGTTTTTT.

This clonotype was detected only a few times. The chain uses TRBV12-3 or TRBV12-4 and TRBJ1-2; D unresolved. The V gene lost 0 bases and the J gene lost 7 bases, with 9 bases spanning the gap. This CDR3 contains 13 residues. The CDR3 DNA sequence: TGTGCCAGCAGTTTAGCAGGGTTGGGTGGCTACACCTTC. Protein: CASSLAGLGGYTF.

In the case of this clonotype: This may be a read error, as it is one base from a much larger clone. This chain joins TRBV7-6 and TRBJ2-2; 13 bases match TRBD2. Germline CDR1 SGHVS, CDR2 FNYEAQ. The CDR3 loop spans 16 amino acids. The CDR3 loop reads CASSLLGLAGTGELSF. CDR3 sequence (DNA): TGTGCCAGCAGCTTACTGGGACTAGCGGGGACCGGGGAGCTGTCTTTT.

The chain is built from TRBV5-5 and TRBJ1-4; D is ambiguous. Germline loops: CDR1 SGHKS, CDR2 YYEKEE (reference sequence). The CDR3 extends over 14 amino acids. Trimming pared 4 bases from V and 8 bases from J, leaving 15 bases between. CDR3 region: CASSPPGAREKLFF. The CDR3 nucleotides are TGTGCCAGCAGCCCGCCGGGCGCTCGCGAAAAACTGTTTTTT.

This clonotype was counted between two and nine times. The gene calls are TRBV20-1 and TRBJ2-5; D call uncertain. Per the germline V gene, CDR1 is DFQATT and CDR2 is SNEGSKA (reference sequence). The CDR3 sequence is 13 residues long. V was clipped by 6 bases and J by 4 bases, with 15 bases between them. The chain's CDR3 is CSAARVVGETQYF. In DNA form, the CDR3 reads TGCAGTGCCGCACGGGTCGTGGGAGAGACCCAGTACTTC.

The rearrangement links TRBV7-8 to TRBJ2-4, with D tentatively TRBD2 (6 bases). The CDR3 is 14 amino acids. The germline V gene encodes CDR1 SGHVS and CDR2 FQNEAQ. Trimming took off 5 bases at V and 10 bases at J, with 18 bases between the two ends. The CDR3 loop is CASSPGTDPLIQYF. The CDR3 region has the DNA TGTGCCAGCAGCCCCGGGACTGACCCTTTGATTCAGTACTTC.

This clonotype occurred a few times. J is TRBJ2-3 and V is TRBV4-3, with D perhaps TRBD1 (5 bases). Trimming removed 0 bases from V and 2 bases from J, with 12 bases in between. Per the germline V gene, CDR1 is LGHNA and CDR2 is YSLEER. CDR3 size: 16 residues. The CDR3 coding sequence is TGCGCCAGCAGCCAAGATTGGACACCCGTCACAGATACGCAGTATTTT. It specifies CASSQDWTPVTDTQYF.